The sequence of this T cell receptor (beta chain) was determined in a study of CD8+ T cells in alopecia areata. Following RNA extraction, reverse transcription yielded cDNA that acted as the sequencing template. Libraries were prepared by immunoSEQ multiplex PCR; TCRdb keeps only in-frame clonotypes and omits some of them. The sample yields hundreds of thousands of clones, roughly 57% seen once. CDR1 is SGHRS and CDR2 is YFSETQ in the germline V gene. The ends were cut back, 3 bases at V and 5 bases at J, with 12 bases in the middle. This CDR3 is 14 amino acids long. V and J are TRBV5-1 and TRBJ2-4; the D gene is possibly TRBD2 (6 bases). The sequences come from CD4+ T cells sorted from blood, collected at week 0. The source is a human donor with alopecia areata. CDR3: CASSSAGGENIQYF. The DNA for the CDR3 is TGCGCCAGCAGCTCAGCCGGGGGAGAAAACATTCAGTACTTC.